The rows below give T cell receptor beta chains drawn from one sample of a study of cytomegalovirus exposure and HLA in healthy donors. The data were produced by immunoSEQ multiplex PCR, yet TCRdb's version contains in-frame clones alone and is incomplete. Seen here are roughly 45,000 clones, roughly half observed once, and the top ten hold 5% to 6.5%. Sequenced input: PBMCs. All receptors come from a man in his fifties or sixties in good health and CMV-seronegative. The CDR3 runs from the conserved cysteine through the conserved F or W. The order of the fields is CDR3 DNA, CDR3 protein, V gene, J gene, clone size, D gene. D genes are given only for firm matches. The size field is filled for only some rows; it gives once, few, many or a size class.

TGTGCCAGCAGCCCGCGGGGGTCTTTCTCTGGAAACACCATATATTTT,CASSPRGSFSGNTIYF,TRBV7-2,TRBJ1-3,few,-
TGCAGCGTCCGACAGAACTCTGGAAACACCATATATTTT,CSVRQNSGNTIYF,TRBV29-1,TRBJ1-3,-,-
TGTGCCAGTAGCCGGACAGTGCAAGAGACCCAGTACTTC,CASSRTVQETQYF,TRBV19,TRBJ2-5,few,-
TGCGCCAGCAGCGGAGGACAGCCTAACACTGAAGCTTTCTTT,CASSGGQPNTEAFF,TRBV5-1,TRBJ1-1,few,-
TGTGCCAGCAGCGCACAGCTTAATGAAAAACTGTTTTTT,CASSAQLNEKLFF,TRBV11-2,TRBJ1-4,-,-
TGTGCCAGCAGCCCACCGGGACAGGGCATCTATGGCTACACCTTC,CASSPPGQGIYGYTF,TRBV7-2,TRBJ1-2,-,TRBD1
TGTGCCAGCAGCACCAGCGGGACCTACTACGAGCAGTACTTC,CASSTSGTYYEQYF,TRBV7-2,TRBJ2-7,-,TRBD2
TGTGCCTGGGGATATGGACAGATTAGCACAGATACGCAGTATTTT,CAWGYGQISTDTQYF,TRBV30,TRBJ2-3,-,-
TGCGCCAGCAGCTACACCGGGAGAAGCGGGGAGCAGTACTTC,CASSYTGRSGEQYF,TRBV5-1,TRBJ2-7,-,-
TGCGCCAGCAGCCCTGGACATCCCTATGGCTACACCTTC,CASSPGHPYGYTF,TRBV5-1,TRBJ1-2,-,-
TGTGCCAGCAGCCTAAATCCCCTGTCGCAGTATTTT,CASSLNPLSQYF,TRBV25-1,TRBJ2-3,-,-
TGTGCCACCAGCAGAGATGTGGCAGGGGGCGGGGAGCTGTTTTTT,CATSRDVAGGGELFF,TRBV15,TRBJ2-2,-,TRBD1
TGTGCCACCAGCCTTCTAGGCTCAGTCTACGAGCAGTACTTC,CATSLLGSVYEQYF,TRBV15,TRBJ2-7,-,-
TGTGCCTGGAGTCCGGGACAGGGGGCTCAAGGCTACACCTTC,CAWSPGQGAQGYTF,TRBV30,TRBJ1-2,-,TRBD1
TGCGCCAGCAGCTTGGGGCGGGGAGCCTACAATGAGCAGTTCTTC,CASSLGRGAYNEQFF,TRBV5-1,TRBJ2-1,-,-
TGTGCCAGCAGCCCCGGGACTAGCGCTGCCGATGAGCAGTTCTTC,CASSPGTSAADEQFF,TRBV9,TRBJ2-1,-,TRBD2
TGTGCCTGGACCCAGGACAGGGTAGACGGCTACACCTTC,CAWTQDRVDGYTF,TRBV30,TRBJ1-2,-,TRBD1
TGTGCCAGCAGCCAAGAGGGGGGGGAGCACTACGAGCAGTACTTC,CASSQEGGEHYEQYF,TRBV4-2,TRBJ2-7,few,TRBD2
TGCGCCAGCAGCTTGGGTGGGGGAGGGACTGAAGCTTTCTTT,CASSLGGGGTEAFF,TRBV5-1,TRBJ1-1,-,-
TGTGCCAGCAGCCAGGGGACGGGGACGCCTTTCTTT,CASSQGTGTPFF,TRBV7-3,TRBJ1-1,-,-
TGTGCCAGCAGTCCCCAATACGAGCAGTACTTC,CASSPQYEQYF,TRBV28,TRBJ2-7,few,-
TGCGCCAGCAGCTTGGGGGAGCCCGGGGAGCTGTTTTTT,CASSLGEPGELFF,TRBV5-1,TRBJ2-2,-,-
TGCAGCGTTGCAGGGGGCAGCCCCGCTGAAGCTTTCTTT,CSVAGGSPAEAFF,TRBV29-1,TRBJ1-1,few,TRBD1
TGTGCCAGCAGCCGGACTAGCGGATCCTACGAGCAGTACTTC,CASSRTSGSYEQYF,TRBV7-9,TRBJ2-7,-,TRBD2
TGTGCCTGGAGTGCCAGAGGGAATCGGGAGCAGTACTTC,CAWSARGNREQYF,TRBV30,TRBJ2-7,-,-
TGTGCCTGGGGGGGACTAGCGGGGCAAGAGACCCAGTACTTC,CAWGGLAGQETQYF,TRBV30,TRBJ2-5,few,TRBD2
TGTGCCATCAGTGGCCAGGGGGCAGACTATGGCTACACCTTC,CAISGQGADYGYTF,TRBV10-3,TRBJ1-2,-,TRBD1
TGTGCCAGCAGCTTAGCGACTCATTGGGACACTGAAGCTTTCTTT,CASSLATHWDTEAFF,TRBV7-9,TRBJ1-1,-,-
TGTGCCACAACCACAGGGAAGGAAAAACTGTTTTTT,CATTTGKEKLFF,TRBV10-3,TRBJ1-4,few,-
TGTGCCAGCAGTCTCGCGGGAGCGGGTGGGGCCAACGTCCTGACTTTC,CASSLAGAGGANVLTF,TRBV28,TRBJ2-6,-,TRBD2
TGTGCCAGCAGCTTGGGCGGGAGGTACCAAGAGACCCAGTACTTC,CASSLGGRYQETQYF,TRBV5-4,TRBJ2-5,-,TRBD2
TGTGCCAGTAGTACGGGGATCCGCGGGGCCAACGTCCTGACTTTC,CASSTGIRGANVLTF,TRBV19,TRBJ2-6,-,-
TGCGCCAGCAGCGCAGGGGGTATCACTGAAGCTTTCTTT,CASSAGGITEAFF,TRBV5-1,TRBJ1-1,once,TRBD1
TGTGCCAGCAGAAGGACTAGCGGGAGGGCAAATGAGCAGTTCTTC,CASRRTSGRANEQFF,TRBV6-5,TRBJ2-1,few,TRBD2
TGTGCCAGCAGCTTAGGGACAGGGGTCGAAGCTTTCTTT,CASSLGTGVEAFF,TRBV7-2,TRBJ1-1,-,TRBD1
TGCGCCAGCAGCCCGGGACTAGGCTACAATGAGCAGTTCTTC,CASSPGLGYNEQFF,TRBV10-1,TRBJ2-1,once,TRBD2
TGTGCCAGCAGCCCAGCCCGGGCTGGGGCCAACGTCCTGACTTTC,CASSPARAGANVLTF,TRBV28,TRBJ2-6,once,-
TGTGCCAGCAGTTTACCCCGCCCCCGACTAGCGGGAGGTATCGCTGGGGCCAACGTCCTGACTTTC,CASSLPRPRLAGGIAGANVLTF,TRBV28,TRBJ2-6,-,TRBD2
TGTGCCAGCAGTGAGCCGGGACAGGGGCATGGCTACACCTTC,CASSEPGQGHGYTF,TRBV6-1,TRBJ1-2,medium-sized,TRBD1
TGTGCCAGCAGTAGACAGGGTGGCTACACCTTC,CASSRQGGYTF,TRBV6-6,TRBJ1-2,-,TRBD1
TGTGCCAGCAGCCCAGGCTCTGGGGCCAACGTCCTGACTTTC,CASSPGSGANVLTF,TRBV6-6,TRBJ2-6,-,-